This is a list of T cell receptor beta chains from one sample in a study of blood T cell repertoires in COVID-19. Only in-frame clones appear in the TCRdb table, and some are missing; sequencing was by immunoSEQ multiplex PCR. The data contain about 140,000 clones, roughly 86% of them singletons. Sequences were obtained from peripheral blood. Receptors originate from a human donor in a cohort sampled during active COVID-19. Each CDR3 is given with its conserved first and last residue. The D gene is left open where the match is weak. Clone size is shown for a subset of rows, as once, few, many or a class of expanded clone.

V	J	size	D	DNA	CDR3
TRBV5-1	TRBJ1-3	NA	NA	TGCGCCAGCAGCTTGGAGCGGCAGGCCTCTGGAAACACCATATATTTT	CASSLERQASGNTIYF
TRBV28	TRBJ2-7	NA	NA	TGTGCCAGCAGTCTCCAGGGGCACGAGCAGTACTTC	CASSLQGHEQYF
TRBV27	TRBJ2-1	NA	TRBD2	TGTGCCAGCAGTTTACGACATCTAGCGGGAGGGCCGGGTGAGCAGTTCTTC	CASSLRHLAGGPGEQFF
TRBV19	TRBJ1-6	NA	TRBD1	TGTGCCAGTAATGACAGGGACCCTGTCAATTCACCCCTCCACTTT	CASNDRDPVNSPLHF
TRBV29-1	TRBJ2-7	NA	TRBD1	TGCAGCCTTCGGGACAGGGTACCCTACGAGCAGTACTTC	CSLRDRVPYEQYF
TRBV7-2	TRBJ2-3	NA	NA	TGTGCCAGCACATTGGCTGGTGGGGGGATGGGCACAGATACGCAGTATTTT	CASTLAGGGMGTDTQYF
TRBV5-5	TRBJ2-7	NA	TRBD2	TGTGCCAGCAGCTTGGGGACTAGCGGGAGGGTCTACGAGCAGTACTTC	CASSLGTSGRVYEQYF
TRBV28	TRBJ2-7	NA	NA	TGTGCCAGTCTGGGGGGACGCTCCTACGAGCAGTACTTC	CASLGGRSYEQYF
TRBV11-2	TRBJ1-5	NA	NA	TGTGCCAGCAGCTTAGGAGGCAGCTATCAGCCCCAGCATTTT	CASSLGGSYQPQHF
TRBV14	TRBJ2-7	NA	TRBD2	TGTGCCAGCAGCCACGGGGGGGTTTATCCTTACGAGCAGTACTTC	CASSHGGVYPYEQYF
TRBV7-6	TRBJ2-7	once	TRBD2	TGTGCCAGCAGCCCGTACGGGAGGGCCTACTACGAGCAGTACTTC	CASSPYGRAYYEQYF
TRBV6-6	TRBJ2-3	few	TRBD1	TGTGCCAGCAGCTGGGGACAGCCCACAGATACGCAGTATTTT	CASSWGQPTDTQYF
TRBV9	TRBJ2-3	NA	TRBD2	TGTGCCAGCAGCGTAGGCCTTCCGGGACGACTAGCGCGAGGGGCAGATACGCAGTATTTT	CASSVGLPGRLARGADTQYF
TRBV7-9	TRBJ2-1	once	NA	TGTGCCAGCTGCGAGACTGAGTACAATGAGCAGTTCTTC	CASCETEYNEQFF
TRBV28	TRBJ2-3	few	TRBD2	TGTGCCAGCAGCTTTGGACTAGCGGGGGTCACAGATACGCAGTATTTT	CASSFGLAGVTDTQYF
TRBV19	TRBJ1-1	NA	TRBD1	TGTGCCAGTACTCCCACAGGGGACACTGAAGCTTTCTTT	CASTPTGDTEAFF
TRBV2	TRBJ1-1	many	NA	TGTGCCAGCGTAAGTAGGGGTCAGAACACTGAAGCTTTCTTT	CASVSRGQNTEAFF
TRBV2	TRBJ2-2	once	TRBD1	TGTGCCAGCAGGGTCACAGGGGTCACCGGGGAGCTGTTTTTT	CASRVTGVTGELFF
TRBV19	TRBJ1-2	NA	NA	TGTGCCAGTAGTATGTACACGCCGGGAGATGGCTACACCTTC	CASSMYTPGDGYTF
TRBV29-1	TRBJ1-1	NA	NA	TGCAGCGTTGAAGGACAGTTGAACACTGAAGCTTTCTTT	CSVEGQLNTEAFF
TRBV18	TRBJ2-2	NA	TRBD2	TGTGCCAGCTCACCACTGAAGCGGGGTGGTTACACCGGGGAGCTGTTTTTT	CASSPLKRGGYTGELFF
TRBV5-1	TRBJ2-2	NA	NA	TGCGCCAGCAGTTCCGAGGAAGGGGAGCTGTTTTTT	CASSSEEGELFF
TRBV28	TRBJ2-7	NA	NA	TGTGCCAGCAGAGGTGAATCGAGGGAGTCCCTTGTCGAGCAGTACTTC	CASRGESRESLVEQYF
TRBV6-5	TRBJ2-5	NA	TRBD1	TGTGCCAGCAGTCATGACAGGGTCCGAGAGACCCAGTACTTC	CASSHDRVRETQYF
TRBV2	TRBJ2-2	many	TRBD2	TGTGCCAGCAGCAGGGAGGGTTGGACCGGGGAGCTGTTTTTT	CASSREGWTGELFF
TRBV18	TRBJ2-1	NA	TRBD1	TGTGCCAGCTCAATACAGGGGGCAAACAATGAGCAGTTCTTC	CASSIQGANNEQFF
TRBV27	TRBJ1-2	NA	TRBD1	TGTGCCAGCACCACCTCCCCAGGGGGAAGCTATGGCTACACCTTC	CASTTSPGGSYGYTF
TRBV4-1	TRBJ2-5	NA	TRBD1	TGCGCCAGCAGCCGCCGGGACAGGGGAACCCCCTCCCAAGAGACCCAGTACTTC	CASSRRDRGTPSQETQYF
TRBV28	TRBJ2-1	NA	TRBD2	TGTGCCAGCAGTACCGTACCTAGCGGGGGAGACAATGAGCAGTTCTTC	CASSTVPSGGDNEQFF
TRBV5-4	TRBJ2-7	NA	TRBD2	TGTGCCAGCAGCTCGAGACTAGCGGGAGCGGGAGAGCAGTACTTC	CASSSRLAGAGEQYF
TRBV11-2	TRBJ2-5	NA	TRBD1	TGTGCCAGCAGCCTGGGGACAGGGTGGGAGACCCAGTACTTC	CASSLGTGWETQYF
TRBV2	TRBJ1-6	NA	NA	TGTGCCAGCAGTGATCAGGTCAATTCACCCCTCCACTTT	CASSDQVNSPLHF
TRBV19	TRBJ2-2	NA	NA	TGTGCCAGTAGTATGTCCAGGGGAGACACCGGGGAGCTGTTTTTT	CASSMSRGDTGELFF
TRBV6-2/TRBV6-3	TRBJ2-7	NA	TRBD2	TGTGCCAGCAGTTACGCCGGACTAGCGGGGGATGAGCAGTACTTC	CASSYAGLAGDEQYF
TRBV27	TRBJ2-1	NA	NA	TGTGCCAGCAGTTTAGACGGGAACGCCTACAATGAGCAGTTCTTC	CASSLDGNAYNEQFF
TRBV28	TRBJ2-7	NA	TRBD1	TGTGCCAGCAGTTTAGGGGACAGGGGGTACGAGCAGTACTTC	CASSLGDRGYEQYF